This T cell receptor beta chain was documented in a study of cytomegalovirus exposure and HLA in healthy donors. Points from the study as a whole: Three chains tied to CMV proved CMV antigen-specific in vitro.

Germline values: CDR1 SGDLS, CDR2 YYNGEE. The CDR3 length is 15 residues. The V gene end was trimmed by 3 bases and the J gene end by 6 bases; junction bases not matched to a gene: 6. This clone was detected once. Its specificity is not known. The PCR made use of 60 Vbeta and 13 Jbeta primers. Only in-frame clones appear in the TCRdb table, and some are missing; sequencing was by immunoSEQ multiplex PCR. Of more than 95,000 clones in the sample, over 65% are singletons; the top ten hold 7% to 10%. The rearrangement uses TRBV9 and TRBJ2-2, with TRBD1 identical over 9 bases. The clonotype originates from a man in his forties or fifties in good health and CMV-seropositive. Source material: PBMCs. CDR3 residues: CASSAGTGMAGELFF. The CDR3 DNA is TGTGCCAGCAGCGCCGGGACAGGGATGGCCGGGGAGCTGTTTTTT.